The T cell receptor beta chain under discussion was sequenced for a study of kidney transplant recipient with SARS-CoV-2 infection. Deletions cut 7 bases from V and 1 base from J, with 12 bases between. This CDR3 comprises 13 residues. Germline loops: CDR1 DFQATT, CDR2 SNEGSKA (reference sequence). TCRdb reprocessed the reads via MiXCR and lists one record per CDR3 protein. The sample consists of 250,000 or so distinct CDR3 sequences, under 30% of them appearing once. This clonotype was recorded at least ten times. The specimen comprised a blood sample, sampled at baseline and on day 111 from a kidney transplant recipient. The receptor was isolated from a male patient between 25 and 39 years old who had COVID-19 and was a kidney transplant recipient. Among the T cells, some may be from the graft donor. The rearrangement uses TRBV20-1 and TRBJ2-3; weak D call: TRBD2 (5 bases). DNA of the CDR3: TGCAGTGGCCGTACTAGAGGCACAGATACGCAGTATTTT. Translating it yields CSGRTRGTDTQYF.